Below, one TCR beta chain is given with its context. Antigen unknown. This entry belongs to a study of CD8 T cells in ankylosing spondylitis. One entry per CDR3 protein results from TCRdb running MiXCR on the 5' RACE reads. The sample records about 400,000 distinct CDR3 sequences, approximately 22% being singletons. Germline CDR1 MNHNS, CDR2 SASEGT. CDR3 length equals 16 residues. With 7 bases removed from V and 4 bases from J, the gap between germline ends came to 23 bases. The study's findings and limits: Significant enrichment of disease-linked clones was reported in matched ankylosing spondylitis synovial fluid. Blood of patients with ankylosing spondylitis appeared to be characterized by a TCR beta motif of about 8 highly homologous variants. A subset of motif variants has previously been described in the synovial fluid and blood of reactive arthritis.

This clonotype was sampled from a male donor with ankylosing spondylitis or in good health (not recorded which). The V call is TRBV6-1, the J call TRBJ2-7; D is perhaps TRBD1 (6 bases). Sequencing was carried out using blood, either unsorted or a sorted T cell fraction (not recorded which). The DNA for the CDR3 is TGTGCCAGCAACGCCGGGTTTAAGGGGGTCATTTACGAGCAGTACTTC. As protein: CASNAGFKGVIYEQYF.